This T cell receptor (beta chain) was identified in a study of blood T cell repertoires in COVID-19. Clones were sequenced by immunoSEQ multiplex PCR, and TCRdb holds only the in-frame ones, with some missing. Among roughly 180,000 clones, 81% were seen once, and the ten largest hold roughly 12%. This clone has only a few counts. This CDR3 contains 15 residues. The germline gives CDR1 SGHNT, CDR2 YYREEE (reference sequence). V was clipped by 4 bases and J by 7 bases; unmatched bases: 6. This clonotype was sampled from a woman over 75 with COVID-19, enrolled during active disease. The V and J genes are TRBV5-4 and TRBJ1-6, with 9 bases that match TRBD1. The material sequenced was peripheral blood. CDR3 amino acids: CASSPDRGQNSPLHF. In DNA form, the CDR3 reads TGTGCCAGCAGCCCGGACAGGGGCCAAAATTCACCCCTCCACTTT.